A selection of T cell receptor beta chains follows, all from one sample in a study of T cell repertoires in cytomegalovirus infection. These receptors' targets are unknown. TCRdb reprocessed the reads via MiXCR and lists one record per CDR3 protein. Of around 71,000 distinct CDR3 sequences in the sample, 20% to 25% were seen once. The sequences come from CD8+ T cells from cultured PBMCs, collected from culture after CMV antigen stimulation. Receptor source: a human donor in good health (CMV status not recorded). Some clones in this sample may be carry-over from other donors' samples. Both conserved end residues are part of each CDR3. A D gene is named only where the DNA matches it firmly. Clone size, where shown, is once, few, many, or a class for clones that have expanded.

V gene	clone size	D gene	J gene	CDR3 protein	CDR3 DNA
TRBV4-2	few	TRBD1	TRBJ1-1	CASSQRGTGVMNTEAFF	TGTGCCAGCAGCCAGAGAGGGACAGGAGTGATGAACACTGAAGCTTTCTTT
TRBV19	few	.	TRBJ1-1	CASSIAGTWNTEAFF	TGTGCCAGTAGTATAGCCGGGACATGGAACACTGAAGCTTTCTTT
TRBV6-8	.	TRBD2	TRBJ2-5	CASSSSGGLETQYF	TGTGCCAGCAGTTCTAGCGGGGGATTGGAGACCCAGTACTTC
TRBV7-9	.	.	TRBJ1-2	CASSASRGYGYTF	TGTGCCAGCAGCGCCTCGAGGGGCTATGGCTACACCTTC
TRBV28	.	.	TRBJ2-7	CASSFVGGTYEQYF	TGTGCCAGCAGTTTCGTCGGCGGAACCTACGAGCAGTACTTC
TRBV4-1	many	TRBD1	TRBJ1-2	CASSQDPGQNYGYTF	TGCGCCAGCAGCCAAGATCCGGGACAGAACTATGGCTACACCTTC
TRBV19	.	TRBD2	TRBJ2-1	CASSTTSGVYNEQFF	TGTGCCAGTAGCACAACTAGCGGGGTATACAATGAGCAGTTCTTC
TRBV7-2	.	TRBD1	TRBJ1-6	CASRDRANSPLHF	TGTGCCAGCAGAGACAGGGCTAATTCACCCCTCCACTTT
TRBV7-2	few	.	TRBJ2-7	CASSYQSYEQYF	TGTGCCAGCAGCTATCAGTCCTACGAGCAGTACTTC
TRBV5-6	few	.	TRBJ1-2	CASSLIEGRTDYGYTF	TGTGCCAGCAGCTTGATTGAGGGGCGTACCGACTATGGCTACACCTTC
TRBV6-5	.	TRBD1	TRBJ2-2	CASSPTGTGGTGELFF	TGTGCCAGCAGCCCCACCGGGACAGGGGGAACCGGGGAGCTGTTTTTT
TRBV13	.	.	TRBJ1-3	CASSYGLKGNTIYF	TGTGCCAGCAGTTACGGATTAAAGGGAAACACCATATATTTT
TRBV28	few	TRBD1	TRBJ1-1	CASSLGYRTGGLNEAFF	TGTGCCAGCAGTTTAGGATACCGGACAGGGGGTCTTAATGAAGCTTTCTTT
TRBV7-2	few	.	TRBJ1-2	CASSLWESLEGYTF	TGTGCCAGCAGCTTATGGGAGTCCCTGGAAGGCTACACCTTC
TRBV6-1	.	.	TRBJ1-5	CASSGGPRRNQPQHF	TGTGCCAGCAGTGGGGGACCGAGGCGGAATCAGCCCCAGCATTTT
TRBV7-8	few	.	TRBJ2-3	CASSPEVAGGTDTQYF	TGTGCCAGCAGCCCAGAGGTGGCAGGCGGCACAGATACGCAGTATTTT
TRBV28	few	.	TRBJ2-3	CASSPTSLLDTQYF	TGTGCCAGCAGTCCGACGAGCTTGTTGGATACGCAGTATTTT
TRBV5-5	.	TRBD1	TRBJ2-7	CASSSPFEGATYEQYF	TGTGCCAGCAGCTCCCCATTTGAGGGGGCAACCTACGAGCAGTACTTC
TRBV5-1	.	.	TRBJ1-4	CASSPLGATNEKLFF	TGCGCCAGCAGCCCCCTGGGCGCAACTAATGAAAAACTGTTTTTT
TRBV7-2	few	.	TRBJ2-4	CASSLAGRKNIQYF	TGTGCCAGCAGCTTAGCGGGGCGCAAAAACATTCAGTACTTC
TRBV7-8	few	.	TRBJ1-5	CASSPKSESPSNQPQHF	TGTGCCAGCAGCCCAAAGTCAGAGTCTCCTAGCAATCAGCCCCAGCATTTT
TRBV7-8	.	.	TRBJ2-3	CASSEGDWGTDTQYF	TGTGCCAGCAGCGAAGGGGACTGGGGCACAGATACGCAGTATTTT
TRBV12-5	.	.	TRBJ1-1	CASGMDGTEAFF	TGTGCTAGTGGAATGGATGGTACTGAAGCTTTCTTT
TRBV25-1	few	.	TRBJ1-1	CASSESLGGLKNTEAFF	TGTGCCAGCAGTGAATCTCTGGGGGGCCTAAAGAACACTGAAGCTTTCTTT
TRBV29-1	.	.	TRBJ2-4	CSVDGGLSGSQYF	TGCAGCGTTGATGGGGGGCTATCAGGCAGTCAGTACTTC